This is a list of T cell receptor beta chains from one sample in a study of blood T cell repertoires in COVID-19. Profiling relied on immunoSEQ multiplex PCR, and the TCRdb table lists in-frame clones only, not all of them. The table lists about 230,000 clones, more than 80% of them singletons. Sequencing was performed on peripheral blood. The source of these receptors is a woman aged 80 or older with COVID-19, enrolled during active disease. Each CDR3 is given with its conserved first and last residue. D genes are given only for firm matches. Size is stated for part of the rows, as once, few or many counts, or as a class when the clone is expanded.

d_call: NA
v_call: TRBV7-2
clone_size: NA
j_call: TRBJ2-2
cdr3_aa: CASSYYTTGELFF
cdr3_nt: TGTGCCAGCAGCTATTACACCACCGGGGAGCTGTTTTTT

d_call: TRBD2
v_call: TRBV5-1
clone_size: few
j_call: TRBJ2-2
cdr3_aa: CASRRSGGLNTGELFF
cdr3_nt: TGCGCCAGCAGACGTAGCGGGGGGCTGAACACCGGGGAGCTGTTTTTT

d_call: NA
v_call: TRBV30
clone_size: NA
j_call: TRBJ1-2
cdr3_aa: CAWSNQGLRGYTF
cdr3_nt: TGTGCCTGGAGCAACCAGGGACTACGGGGCTACACCTTC

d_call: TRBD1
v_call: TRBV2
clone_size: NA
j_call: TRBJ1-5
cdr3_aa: CASSETAGGNQPQHF
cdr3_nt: TGTGCCAGCAGTGAAACCGCAGGGGGGAATCAGCCCCAGCATTTT

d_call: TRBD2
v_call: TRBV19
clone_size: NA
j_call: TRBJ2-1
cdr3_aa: CASSPNKKSLAGDNEQFF
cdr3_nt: TGTGCCAGTAGTCCAAACAAGAAAAGCCTAGCGGGAGACAATGAGCAGTTCTTC

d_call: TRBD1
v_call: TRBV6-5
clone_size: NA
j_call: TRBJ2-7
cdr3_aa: CASSYKGQNYEQYF
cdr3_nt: TGTGCCAGCAGTTATAAGGGACAGAACTACGAGCAGTACTTC

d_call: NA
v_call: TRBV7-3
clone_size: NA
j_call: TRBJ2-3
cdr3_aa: CASSSRGSWLESDTQYF
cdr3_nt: TGTGCCAGCAGCTCCCGAGGATCTTGGTTGGAATCAGATACGCAGTATTTT

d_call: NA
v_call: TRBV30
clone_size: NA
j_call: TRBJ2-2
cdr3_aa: CAWSKDSLAGELFF
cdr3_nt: TGTGCCTGGAGTAAAGACAGCCTGGCCGGGGAGCTGTTTTTT

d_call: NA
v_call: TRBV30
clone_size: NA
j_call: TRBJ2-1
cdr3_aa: CGGVYNEQFF
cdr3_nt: TGTGGCGGGGTCTACAATGAGCAGTTCTTC

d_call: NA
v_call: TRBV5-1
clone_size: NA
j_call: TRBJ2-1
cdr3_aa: CASSFEGAYNEQFF
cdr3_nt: TGCGCCAGCAGCTTCGAGGGGGCCTACAATGAGCAGTTCTTC

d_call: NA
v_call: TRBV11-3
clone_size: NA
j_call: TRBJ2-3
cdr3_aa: CASSLDSSDTQYF
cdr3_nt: TGTGCCAGCAGCTTAGATTCGTCAGATACGCAGTATTTT

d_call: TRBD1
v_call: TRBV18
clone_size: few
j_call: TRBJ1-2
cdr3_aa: CASSPRSPGTGESYGYTF
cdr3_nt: TGTGCCAGCTCACCTAGGAGCCCAGGGACAGGGGAATCCTATGGCTACACCTTC

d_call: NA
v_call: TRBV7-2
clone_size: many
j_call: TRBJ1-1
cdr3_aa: CASSSAGGLEAFF
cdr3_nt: TGTGCCAGCAGCTCCGCGGGGGGGCTGGAAGCTTTCTTT

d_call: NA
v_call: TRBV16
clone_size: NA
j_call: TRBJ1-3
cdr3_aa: CASSRGRSGSGNTIYF
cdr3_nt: TGTGCCAGCAGCCGCGGTCGGAGCGGATCCGGAAACACCATATATTTT

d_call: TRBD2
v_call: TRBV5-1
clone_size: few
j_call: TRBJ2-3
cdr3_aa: CASSLVAGSTDTQYF
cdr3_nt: TGCGCCAGCAGCTTGGTAGCGGGGAGCACAGATACGCAGTATTTT

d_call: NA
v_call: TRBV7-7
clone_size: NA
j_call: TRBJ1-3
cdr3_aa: CASRLVRSARGNTIYF
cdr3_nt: TGTGCTAGCAGGCTTGTAAGATCTGCGCGCGGAAACACCATATATTTT

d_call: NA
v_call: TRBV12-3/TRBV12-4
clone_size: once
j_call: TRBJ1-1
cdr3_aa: CASSRNTEAFF
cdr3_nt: TGTGCCAGCAGCCGTAACACTGAAGCTTTCTTT

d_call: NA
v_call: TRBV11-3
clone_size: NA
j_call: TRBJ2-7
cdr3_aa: CASSLRAGSSYEQYF
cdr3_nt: TGTGCCAGCAGCTTAAGGGCCGGGAGCTCCTACGAGCAGTACTTC

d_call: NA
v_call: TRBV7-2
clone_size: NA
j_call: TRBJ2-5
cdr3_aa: CASSLDGAGIQYF
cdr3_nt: TGTGCCAGCAGCTTAGATGGCGCGGGTATCCAGTACTTC

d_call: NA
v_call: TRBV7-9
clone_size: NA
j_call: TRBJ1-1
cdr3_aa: CASSLGALNTEAFF
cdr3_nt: TGTGCCAGCAGCCTAGGGGCCCTGAACACTGAAGCTTTCTTT

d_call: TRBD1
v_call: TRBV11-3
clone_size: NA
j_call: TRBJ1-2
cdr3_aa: CASSLGGLRDRGNYGYTF
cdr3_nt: TGTGCCAGCAGCTTAGGGGGACTCCGGGACAGGGGTAACTATGGCTACACCTTC

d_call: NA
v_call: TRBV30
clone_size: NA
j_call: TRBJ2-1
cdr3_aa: CAWSAVAEQFF
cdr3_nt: TGTGCCTGGAGTGCAGTTGCTGAGCAGTTCTTC

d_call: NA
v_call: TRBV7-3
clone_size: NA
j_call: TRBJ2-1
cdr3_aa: CASSSQGEQFF
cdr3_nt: TGTGCCAGCAGCTCCCAGGGTGAGCAGTTCTTC

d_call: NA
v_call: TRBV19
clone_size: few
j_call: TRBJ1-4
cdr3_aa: CASSIDTLGPEKLFF
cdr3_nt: TGTGCCAGTAGTATCGACACTTTGGGGCCCGAAAAACTGTTTTTT

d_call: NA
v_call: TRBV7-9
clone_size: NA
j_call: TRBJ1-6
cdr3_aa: CASSLKRGQSSYNSPLHF
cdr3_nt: TGTGCCAGCAGCTTGAAACGAGGACAGAGCTCCTATAATTCACCCCTCCACTTT

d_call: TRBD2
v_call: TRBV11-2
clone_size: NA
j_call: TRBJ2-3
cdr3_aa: CASSFASGKGTQYF
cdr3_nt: TGTGCCAGCAGCTTCGCCAGCGGGAAGGGTACGCAGTATTTT

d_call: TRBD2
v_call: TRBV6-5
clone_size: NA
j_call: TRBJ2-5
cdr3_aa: CASSYGGLAETQYF
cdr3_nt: TGTGCCAGCAGTTACGGGGGACTAGCGGAGACCCAGTACTTC

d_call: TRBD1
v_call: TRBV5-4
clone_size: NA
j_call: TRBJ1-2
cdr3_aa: CASSRRDRKDGYTF
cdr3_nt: TGTGCCAGCAGCCGCCGGGACAGGAAGGATGGCTACACCTTC

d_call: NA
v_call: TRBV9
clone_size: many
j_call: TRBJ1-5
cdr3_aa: CASSPAGGSQPQHF
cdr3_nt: TGTGCCAGCAGCCCAGCTGGGGGGAGTCAGCCCCAGCATTTT

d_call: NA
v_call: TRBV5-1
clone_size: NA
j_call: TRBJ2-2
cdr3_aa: CASRYGPPNTGELFF
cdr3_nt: TGCGCCAGCAGATATGGGCCGCCGAACACCGGGGAGCTGTTTTTT

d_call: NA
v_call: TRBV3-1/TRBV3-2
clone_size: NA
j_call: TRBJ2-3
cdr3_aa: CASSLTAPGGGGTDTQYF
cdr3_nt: TGTGCCAGCAGCCTTACCGCCCCGGGGGGCGGGGGTACAGATACGCAGTATTTT